The entry below describes one TCR beta chain. Its antigen is currently unknown. This record belongs to a study of glioma-infiltrating T cells after dendritic cell vaccination. Across the whole study: Patients had newly diagnosed or recurrent glioblastoma and received dendritic cell vaccines.

Broader study findings: Few patients contributed both blood and tumor specimens.

Time point indicated: after dendritic cell vaccination, including at tumor progression/relapse. The germline gives CDR1 SGHDT, CDR2 YYEEEE. The CDR3 contains 14 residues. Between the trimmed V and J ends, which lost 3 bases and 4 bases, there was a span of 11 bases. The repertoire was sequenced with immunoSEQ multiplex PCR; TCRdb's copy has only in-frame clones and lacks some. Here the sample spans roughly 56,000 clones, approximately 81% being singletons. V usage is TRBV5-6 and J usage is TRBJ1-3, with a possible D match to TRBD1 (6 bases). The specimen was blood, collected after dendritic cell vaccination. The clonotype originates from a human donor with glioblastoma. The DNA for the CDR3 is TGTGCCAGCAGCTCCCTAAGGGGGGGAAACACCATATATTTT. Amino acids: CASSSLRGGNTIYF. The variable domain in full, with the rest retrieved from reference TRBV5-6 and TRBJ1-3, is DAGVTQSPTHLIKTRGQQVTLRCSPKSGHDTVSWYQQALGQGPQFIFQYYEEEERQRGNFPDRFSGHQFPNYSSELNVNALLLGDSALYLCASSSLRGGNTIYFGEGSWLTVV.